Given below is one T cell receptor beta chain in context. At the survey level, the v3.0 immunoSEQ assay was run. Using immunoSEQ multiplex PCR, the repertoire was profiled, and TCRdb retains in-frame clones only, with some absent. This sample carries around 18,000 clones, about nine tenths of them seen once, and the ten largest clones take 8.5% to 10%. The sample comes from a study of long-term antiretroviral therapy in people with HIV. The germline CDR1 and CDR2 sequences are ENHRY and SYGVKD. The CDR3 totals 13 residues. The J segment lost 6 bases and the V segment lost 2 bases, leaving 0 bases of the junction unmatched.

V and J are TRBV10-3 and TRBJ2-1, with 8 positions matching TRBD2. The sequences come from unsorted PBMCs, collected 3 years after starting antiretroviral therapy. The receptor comes from a man aged 50 to 60 with HIV. The DNA of the CDR3 is TGTGCCATCAGTGAGCGGGGGGGCAATGAGCAGTTCTTC. Protein product: CAISERGGNEQFF.